Each of the 14 T cell receptor beta chains below was sequenced from the same sample in a study of molecular identifiers for immune sequencing clone quantification. From the PCR reads, TCRdb called clonotypes with MiXCR, one entry per CDR3 protein. Of 30,000 to 45,000 distinct CDR3 sequences listed, approximately 18% are singletons. Sequenced input: naive CD8+ T cells from blood, with Jurkat cell RNA spiked in. Specified subset: FACS-sorted CD8+CD4-CCR7+CD45RA+ naive T cells. The receptors here all came from a human donor in good health. Some libraries in this study had Jurkat cell RNA spiked in.

CDR3 bases: TGTGCCAGCAATTTGGTCCTCGGACAGGGCTCGAATCAGCCCCAGCATTTT. It specifies CASNLVLGQGSNQPQHF. The chain joins TRBV28 to TRBJ1-5; 8 nucleotides agree with TRBD1. The CDR3 sequence is 17 residues long. The germline gives CDR1 MDHEN, CDR2 SYDVKM. V shed 7 bases, J shed 4 bases, and the junction held 15 bases outside the gene matches.

This clonotype was seen repeatedly, ten times or more. The V call is TRBV19, the J call TRBJ1-5; D remains unclear. This CDR3 is 12 amino acids long. V was clipped by 7 bases and J by 3 bases, with 7 bases between them. Germline V CDR1 and CDR2: LNHDA, SQIVND (reference sequence). For the CDR3, the DNA is TGTGCCAGTAAAGGTAACAATCAGCCCCAGCATTTT. Translating it yields CASKGNNQPQHF.

This clonotype was seen many times. J is TRBJ2-5 and V is TRBV7-8; possible D gene TRBD2, 6 bases. This CDR3 is built from 16 residues. Trimming took 7 bases from V and 0 from J, leaving 18 bases between them. Germline assignment: CDR1 SGHVS and CDR2 FQNEAQ. The CDR3, as DNA: TGTGCCAGCACCAAAACCTGGGGCGGGGACCAAGAGACCCAGTACTTC. Its protein is CASTKTWGGDQETQYF.

The J gene is TRBJ1-4, the V gene TRBV20-1; no firm D call. Trimming took 3 bases from V and 4 from J, leaving 12 bases between them. The CDR3 covers 14 residues. Per the germline V gene, CDR1 is DFQATT and CDR2 is SNEGSKA (reference sequence). The CDR3 DNA reads as TGCAGTGCTAGTTCGGGCCCAAGTAATGAAAAACTGTTTTTT. Translation gives CSASSGPSNEKLFF.

This clonotype showed up many times. V is TRBV18 and J is TRBJ1-5; D perhaps matches TRBD1 (5 bases). With 4 bases removed from V and 2 bases from J, the gap between germline ends came to 24 bases. Germline assignment: CDR1 KGHSH and CDR2 LQKENI. The CDR3 has 19 amino acids. The CDR3 spells CASSLRDPEFPTRNQPQHF. As DNA, the CDR3 is TGTGCCAGCTCACTCCGGGACCCTGAATTCCCAACGCGCAATCAGCCCCAGCATTTT.

The sample holds a few counts of this clonotype. This chain connects TRBV7-2 to TRBJ2-1; 12 bases line up with TRBD2. This CDR3 has 14 amino acids. In germline, CDR1 is SGHTA, CDR2 FQGNSA. The trim removed 2 bases at V and 8 bases at J, leaving 1 base unmatched. CDR3 residues: CASSLLAGGYEQFF. The CDR3 nucleotides read TGTGCCAGCAGCTTACTAGCGGGAGGGTATGAGCAGTTCTTC.

The chain links TRBV10-3 to TRBJ2-7; possible D gene TRBD1, 6 bases. V was shortened by 5 bases and J by 0 bases, with 8 bases between the two germline ends. This CDR3 contains 13 residues. Germline-derived CDR1 and CDR2 are ENHRY and SYGVKD. For the CDR3, the DNA is TGTGCCATCAGTTCGGACAGCTCCTACGAGCAGTACTTC. As protein: CAISSDSSYEQYF.

This clonotype is labeled as medium-sized (0.01 to 0.1%). This chain links TRBV20-1 with TRBJ2-7; possibly TRBD1 for D (5 bases). Per germline, CDR1 DFQATT and CDR2 SNEGSKA (reference sequence). With 6 bases removed from V and 2 bases from J, the gap between germline ends came to 17 bases. This CDR3 has 14 residues. CDR3 in amino acids: CSAESAQGTYEQYF. CDR3 DNA: TGCAGTGCCGAGAGCGCCCAGGGTACCTACGAGCAGTACTTC.

Notes on this clonotype: A read error may be the cause here, since a much bigger clone is one base away. The chain couples TRBV7-2 to TRBJ2-3; 10 nucleotides agree with TRBD2. Trimming took 8 bases from V and 4 from J; bases not matched to a gene: 15. Germline V gene data show CDR1 as SGHTA and CDR2 as FQGNSA. The length of the CDR3 is 17 residues. DNA of the CDR3: TGTGCCAGCTGCTCCAAGCGGAGCGGGAGGGCCGCAGATACGCAGTATTTT. Its protein is CASCSKRSGRAADTQYF.

This clonotype was recorded at least ten times. V gene TRBV20-1 combines with J gene TRBJ2-1; D ambiguous. V was shortened by 5 bases and J by 7 bases, with 12 bases between the two germline ends. CDR1 and CDR2 (germline): DFQATT, SNEGSKA (reference sequence). The CDR3 runs 12 residues. The CDR3 loop is CSAPGWENEQFF. The CDR3 region has the DNA TGCAGTGCTCCCGGGTGGGAAAATGAGCAGTTCTTC.

This clonotype appeared many times. J is TRBJ2-1 and V is TRBV6-6; 8 positions match TRBD1. This CDR3 has 17 residues. Germline V lookup: CDR1 MNHNY, CDR2 SVGAGI (reference sequence). The J segment lost 8 bases and the V segment lost 0 bases, leaving 12 bases of the junction unmatched. CDR3 region: CASSYSSGTGVFDEQFF. Written as DNA, the CDR3 is TGTGCCAGCAGTTACTCATCCGGGACAGGTGTCTTTGATGAGCAGTTCTTC.

About this clonotype: Given a much more abundant clone one base away, this may be a read error. The rearrangement links TRBV15 to TRBJ2-7; D is unresolved. Trimming took off 2 bases at V and 1 base at J, with 6 bases between the two ends. Germline CDR1 LNHNV, CDR2 YYDKDF (reference sequence). The CDR3 length is 13 residues. CDR3 sequence: CATSRSRSYEQYF. The CDR3, as DNA: TGTGCCACCAGCAGATCCCGATCCTACGAGCAGTACTTC.

Many counts were recorded for this clonotype. This rearrangement joins TRBV15 to TRBJ2-3; 7 bases are shared with TRBD1. V trimming: 8 bases; J trimming: 1 base; junction bases outside the gene matches: 6. From germline, CDR1 is LNHNV and CDR2 YYDKDF (reference sequence). The CDR3 loop spans 14 amino acids. DNA for the CDR3: TGTGCCACCTCTGACAGGGCCCGCACAGATACGCAGTATTTT. This translates into CATSDRARTDTQYF.

This clonotype was seen repeatedly, ten times or more. This rearrangement joins TRBV20-1 to TRBJ2-7, with 7 bases fitting TRBD1. V was pared by 3 bases and J by 1 base, with 15 bases of the junction left unmatched. Germline CDR1 and CDR2: DFQATT and SNEGSKA (reference sequence). This CDR3 is built from 17 residues. In DNA form, the CDR3 reads TGCAGTGCTAGGAAGGGACGGACAGGCCGAATATCCTACGAGCAGTACTTC. Protein product: CSARKGRTGRISYEQYF.